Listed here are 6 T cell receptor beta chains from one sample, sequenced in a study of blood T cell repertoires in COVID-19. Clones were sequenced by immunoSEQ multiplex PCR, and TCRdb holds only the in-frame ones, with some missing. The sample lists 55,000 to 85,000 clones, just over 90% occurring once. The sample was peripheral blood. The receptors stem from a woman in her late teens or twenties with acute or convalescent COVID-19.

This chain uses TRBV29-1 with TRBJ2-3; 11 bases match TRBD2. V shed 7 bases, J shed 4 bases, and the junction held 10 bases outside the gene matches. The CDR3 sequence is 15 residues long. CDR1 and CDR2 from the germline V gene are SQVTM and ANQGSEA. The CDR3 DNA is TGCAGCGGGGTGGAACTAGCGGGGGTTGCAGATACGCAGTATTTT. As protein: CSGVELAGVADTQYF.

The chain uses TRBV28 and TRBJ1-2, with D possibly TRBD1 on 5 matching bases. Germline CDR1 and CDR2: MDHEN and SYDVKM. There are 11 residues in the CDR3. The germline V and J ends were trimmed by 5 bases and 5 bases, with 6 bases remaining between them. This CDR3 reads CASSQGYGYTF. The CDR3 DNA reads TGTGCCAGCAGTCAGGGATATGGCTACACCTTC.

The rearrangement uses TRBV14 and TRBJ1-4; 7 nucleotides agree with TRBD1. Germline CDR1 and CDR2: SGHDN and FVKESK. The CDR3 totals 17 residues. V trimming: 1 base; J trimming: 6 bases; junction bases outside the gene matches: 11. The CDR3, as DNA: TGTGCCAGCAGCCAAGGACAGGGCGTTAACGTCGATGAAAAACTGTTTTTT. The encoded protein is CASSQGQGVNVDEKLFF.

In DNA form, the CDR3 reads TGCAGTGCTAGTGGGCTAGCGGGAGGCCCCCTAGACGAGCAGTACTTC. Encoded protein: CSASGLAGGPLDEQYF. This chain links TRBV20-1 with TRBJ2-7; 11 bases match TRBD2. This CDR3 is built from 16 residues. The V and J ends lost 3 bases and 5 bases, in that order; junction bases with no gene match: 12. The V gene's germline CDR1 is DFQATT and CDR2 SNEGSKA (reference sequence).

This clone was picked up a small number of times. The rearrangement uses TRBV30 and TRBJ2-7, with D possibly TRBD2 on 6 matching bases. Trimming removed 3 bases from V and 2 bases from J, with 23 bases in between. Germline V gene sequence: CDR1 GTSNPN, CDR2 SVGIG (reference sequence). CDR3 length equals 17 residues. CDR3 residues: CAWRAVSSRRETYEQYF. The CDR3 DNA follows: TGTGCCTGGAGGGCCGTAAGCTCACGTCGGGAGACCTACGAGCAGTACTTC.

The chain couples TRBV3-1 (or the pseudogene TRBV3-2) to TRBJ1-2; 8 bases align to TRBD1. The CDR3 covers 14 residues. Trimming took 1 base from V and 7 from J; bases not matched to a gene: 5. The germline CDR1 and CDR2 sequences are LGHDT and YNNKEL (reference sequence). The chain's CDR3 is CASSQGTGRSGYTF. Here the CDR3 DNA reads TGTGCCAGCAGCCAAGGGACAGGGCGAAGTGGCTACACCTTC.